The 8 T cell receptor beta chains below all came from one sample that was sequenced in a study of response to subunit inactivated influenza vaccine. TCRdb re-analysed the RT-PCR reads in MiXCR, keeping a single row per CDR3 protein. The sample comprises approximately 570,000 distinct CDR3 sequences, 7.6% of which are singletons, and approximately 12% rests with the top ten. Sequencing used PBMCs from blood, obtained around 25 months after vaccination. Receptors were obtained from a man between 50 and 70 years old who received an inactivated influenza vaccine.

This rearrangement joins TRBV4-1 to TRBJ1-6; D unclear. Germline V CDR1 and CDR2: MGHRA, YSYEKL. Trimming shortened V by 3 bases and J by 2 bases, and 11 bases separated the two germline ends. CDR3 size: 16 residues. CDR3 nucleotides: TGCGCCAGCAGCCACGGAGGCGGCCCCTATAATTCACCCCTCCACTTT. Amino acid sequence: CASSHGGGPYNSPLHF.

The chain couples TRBV20-1 to TRBJ2-2; TRBD2 matches at 7 bases. Germline V gene sequence: CDR1 DFQATT, CDR2 SNEGSKA (reference sequence). The CDR3 contains 16 residues. V shed 0 bases, J shed 6 bases, and the junction held 10 bases outside the gene matches. In nucleotides, the CDR3 is TGCAGTGCTAGAGATCGGGGTGGGAGGGCCGCCGGGGAGCTGTTTTTT. Translation gives CSARDRGGRAAGELFF.

This clonotype was recorded at least ten times. The V and J genes are TRBV12-3 or TRBV12-4 and TRBJ1-6; possibly TRBD1 for D (6 bases). The CDR3 length is 14 residues. V gave up 6 bases and J gave up 5 bases, with 11 bases separating them. CDR3 amino acids: CASRDSGDNSPLHF. The CDR3 DNA reads TGTGCCAGCAGGGACTCAGGGGATAATTCACCCCTCCACTTT.

This clonotype was seen a handful of times. This rearrangement joins TRBV19 to TRBJ1-1, with D unresolved. The CDR3 length is 13 residues. Germline V gives CDR1 LNHDA, CDR2 SQIVND (reference sequence). Trimming took 7 bases from V and 4 from J, leaving 13 bases between them. CDR3 protein: CASIGRLGTEAFF. For the CDR3, the DNA is TGTGCCAGTATTGGCAGGCTGGGCACTGAAGCTTTCTTT.

The chain recombines TRBV20-1 with TRBJ2-5; possibly TRBD1 for D (7 bases). The V gene lost 1 base and the J gene lost 5 bases, with 17 bases spanning the gap. The CDR3 is made up of 15 amino acids. The germline V gene has CDR1 DFQATT and CDR2 SNEGSKA (reference sequence). The CDR3 nucleotides read TGCAGTGCTAGAGTTGAGCAGGGGGGTCGTGAGACCCAGTACTTC. Protein: CSARVEQGGRETQYF.

This clonotype was seen ten or more times. Here the CDR3 reads CASSLGFRSPYEQYF. CDR3 DNA sequence: TGTGCCAGCAGCTTAGGATTCAGGTCTCCCTACGAGCAGTACTTC. The V call is TRBV7-2, the J call TRBJ2-7; D not certain. Germline lookup yields CDR1 SGHTA and CDR2 FQGNSA. V was pared by 1 base and J by 2 bases, with 12 bases between. The CDR3 consists of 15 residues. The whole variable domain, filled in from reference TRBV7-2 and TRBJ2-7, reads GAGVSQSPSNKVTEKGKDVELRCDPISGHTALYWYRQSLGQGLEFLIYFQGNSAPDKSGLPSDRFSAERTGGSVSTLTIQRTQQEDSAVYLCASSLGFRSPYEQYFGPGTRLTVT.

A few counts support this clonotype. The rearrangement links TRBV10-3 to TRBJ1-1; 9 bases map to TRBD1. The CDR3 covers 13 residues. V shed 7 bases, J shed 5 bases, and the junction held 5 bases outside the gene matches. Germline assignment: CDR1 ENHRY and CDR2 SYGVKD. The chain's CDR3 is CAIMGQGKTEAFF. The DNA of the CDR3 is TGTGCCATCATGGGACAGGGAAAGACTGAAGCTTTCTTT.

V is TRBV28 and J is TRBJ2-7; maybe TRBD2 (5 bases). V was clipped by 4 bases and J by 6 bases, with 16 bases between them. The CDR3 spans 14 residues. Germline lookup yields CDR1 MDHEN and CDR2 SYDVKM. The CDR3: CASSSIGRRAEQYF. The CDR3 DNA reads TGTGCCAGCAGTTCGATAGGGAGACGTGCCGAGCAGTACTTC.